One TCR beta chain is described in this entry. The antigen remains unidentified. With 60 Vbeta and 13 Jbeta primers, the PCR was carried out. The table came from immunoSEQ multiplex PCR; TCRdb's copy has only in-frame clones and leaves some out. The repertoire has roughly 73,000 clones, about 84% of them found once; the top ten carry about 3.5%. From germline, CDR1 is SGHKS and CDR2 YYEKEE (reference sequence). CDR3 size: 14 residues. Deletions cut 0 bases from V and 9 bases from J, with 15 bases between. The data stem from a study of cytomegalovirus exposure and HLA in healthy donors. General observations from the study: Common viral pathogens (according to a later analysis) appeared linked to several of the most significant clusters. Reports indicate that TCR beta sequences accurately predicted the HLA-A and HLA-B alleles of most subjects. Reports showed the classifier diagnosing cytomegalovirus status with high specificity and sensitivity. Beyond CMV serostatus, there was no information to go on about immune exposure.

This sequence was found in a man in his forties or fifties in good health and CMV-seronegative. Specimen: PBMCs. V usage is TRBV5-5 and J usage is TRBJ1-2; D is unresolved. The CDR3 loop reads CASSLERGLARYTF. CDR3 nucleotides: TGTGCCAGCAGCTTGGAGCGGGGTTTGGCCCGCTACACCTTC.